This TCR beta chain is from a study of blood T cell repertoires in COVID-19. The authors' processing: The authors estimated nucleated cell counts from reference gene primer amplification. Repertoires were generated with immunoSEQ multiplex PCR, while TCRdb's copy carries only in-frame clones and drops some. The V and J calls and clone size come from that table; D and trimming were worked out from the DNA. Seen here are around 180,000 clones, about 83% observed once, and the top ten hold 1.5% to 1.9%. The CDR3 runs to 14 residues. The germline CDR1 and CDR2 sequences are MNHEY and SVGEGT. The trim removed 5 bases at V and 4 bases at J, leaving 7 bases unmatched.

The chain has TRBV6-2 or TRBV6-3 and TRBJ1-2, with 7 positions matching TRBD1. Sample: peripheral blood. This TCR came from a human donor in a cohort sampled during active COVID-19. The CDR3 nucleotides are TGTGCCAGCAGTAACAGGGGCGATACCTATGGCTACACCTTC. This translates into CASSNRGDTYGYTF.